This TCR beta chain was recovered during a study of blood T cell repertoires in COVID-19. Study context: Donors in the United States, Italy and Spain gave samples during acute or convalescent COVID-19. From T cells, B-cell-depleted T cells, or PBMCs came the material, which was cDNA or gDNA.

Germline V gene sequence: CDR1 SGHAT, CDR2 FQNNGV. The CDR3 is 15 residues long. The V end lost 4 bases, the J end lost 6 bases, and 16 bases lay between the germline ends. Original methodology: Reference gene primer amplification gave estimated nucleated cell counts. Produced via immunoSEQ multiplex PCR; TCRdb's table is partial and in-frame only. Clonal size and the V and J genes are those of that table, whereas D and trimming came from the DNA. The data contain under 20,000 clones, about 88% of them seen just once; the ten biggest clones take up about 13%. V is TRBV11-2 and J is TRBJ2-1; D possibly corresponds to TRBD2 (5 bases). This TCR derives from a man aged 55 to 70 with active COVID-19. The specimen sequenced was peripheral blood. The CDR3 sequence: CASSYSRALSNEQFF. As DNA, the CDR3 is TGTGCCAGCAGCTACTCGAGGGCTTTAAGCAATGAGCAGTTCTTC.